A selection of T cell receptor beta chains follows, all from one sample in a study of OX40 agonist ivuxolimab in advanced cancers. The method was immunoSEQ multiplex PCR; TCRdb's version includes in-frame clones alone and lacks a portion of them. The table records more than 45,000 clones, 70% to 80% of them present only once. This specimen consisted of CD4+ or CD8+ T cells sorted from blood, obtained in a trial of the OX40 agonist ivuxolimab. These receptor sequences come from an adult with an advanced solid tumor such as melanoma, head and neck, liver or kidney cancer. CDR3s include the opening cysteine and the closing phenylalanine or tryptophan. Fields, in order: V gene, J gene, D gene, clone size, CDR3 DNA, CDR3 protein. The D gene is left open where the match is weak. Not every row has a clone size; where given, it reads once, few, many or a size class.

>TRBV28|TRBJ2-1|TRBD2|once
TGTGCCAGCAGTTTTCTAGCGGGAGGGCGGACCTACAATGAGCAGTTCTTC
CASSFLAGGRTYNEQFF
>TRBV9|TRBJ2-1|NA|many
TGTGCCAGCAGCGTAGCTGGATACTCCTACAATGAGCAGTTCTTC
CASSVAGYSYNEQFF
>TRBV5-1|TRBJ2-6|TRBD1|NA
TGCGCCAGCAGCTTGGAGCAGGGGGTCCCCTCTGGGGCCAACGTCCTGACTTTC
CASSLEQGVPSGANVLTF
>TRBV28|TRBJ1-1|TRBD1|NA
TGTGCCAGCAGCACGCTCGGGACAGGGATGAACACTGAAGCTTTCTTT
CASSTLGTGMNTEAFF
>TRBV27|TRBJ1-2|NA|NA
TGTGCCAGCAGTTTAGGACCACGCTATGGCTACACCTTC
CASSLGPRYGYTF
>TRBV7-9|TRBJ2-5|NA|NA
TGTGCCAGCAGCTTAGCGCTCTGGAACCAAGAGACCCAGTACTTC
CASSLALWNQETQYF
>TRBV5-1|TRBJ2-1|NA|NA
TGCGCCAGCAGCTTGGGGGGTAGCCGCTCCTACAATGAGCAGTTCTTC
CASSLGGSRSYNEQFF
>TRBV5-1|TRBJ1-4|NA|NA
TGCGCCAGCAGCTTGTGGCAATCTAATGAAAAACTGTTTTTT
CASSLWQSNEKLFF
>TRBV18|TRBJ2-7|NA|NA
TGTGCCAGCTCACCAGCGGGGTCCCTCTCCTACGAGCAGTACTTC
CASSPAGSLSYEQYF
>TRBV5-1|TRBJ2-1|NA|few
TGCGCCAGCAGCTCCGGACAGCCCGCCTACAATGAGCAGTTCTTC
CASSSGQPAYNEQFF
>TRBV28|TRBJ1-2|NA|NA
TGTGCCAGCAGGGCATGGGACGGGGCGGGTGGCTACACCTTC
CASRAWDGAGGYTF
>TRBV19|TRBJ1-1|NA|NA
TGTGCCAGTAGTACAACCCTGGGGAACACTGAAGCTTTCTTT
CASSTTLGNTEAFF
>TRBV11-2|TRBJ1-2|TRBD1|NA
TGTGCCAGCACCCGAACCGACAGGGGGGGCTATGGCTACACCTTC
CASTRTDRGGYGYTF
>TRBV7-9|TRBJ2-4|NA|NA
TGTGCCAGCAGCTTACCAGGGGTAGCCAAAAACATTCAGTACTTC
CASSLPGVAKNIQYF
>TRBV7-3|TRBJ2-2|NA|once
TGTGCCAGCAGCTTATCGGAGCAGTTCTTAGGGGGGGAGCTGTTTTTT
CASSLSEQFLGGELFF
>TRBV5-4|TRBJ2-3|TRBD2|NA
TGTGCCAGCAGTCCCGGACTAGCGGGAGATACGCAGTATTTT
CASSPGLAGDTQYF
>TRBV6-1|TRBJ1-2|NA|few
TGTGCCAGCAGACCGGGACAATTTTACTATGGCTACACCTTC
CASRPGQFYYGYTF
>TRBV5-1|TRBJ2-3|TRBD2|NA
TGCGCCAGCAGCTTGGGGACTAGCGGATTCACAGATACGCAGTATTTT
CASSLGTSGFTDTQYF
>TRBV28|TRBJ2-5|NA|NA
TGTGCCAGCAGTTTTCGACAGCAAGAGACCCAGTACTTC
CASSFRQQETQYF
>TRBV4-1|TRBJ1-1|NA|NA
TGCGCCAGCAGCCAAGATGCAGGGCGCGGCACTGAAGCTTTCTTT
CASSQDAGRGTEAFF
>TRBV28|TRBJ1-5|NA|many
TGTGCCAGCAGTTCGACCTCCTCATCCCAGCATTTT
CASSSTSSSQHF
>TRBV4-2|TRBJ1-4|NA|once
TGTGCCAGCAGCCGGACTATGGGGGCAACTAATGAAAAACTGTTTTTT
CASSRTMGATNEKLFF
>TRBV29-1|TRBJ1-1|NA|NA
TGCAGCGTTGAGGGGGGCGGGACTGAAGCTTTCTTT
CSVEGGGTEAFF
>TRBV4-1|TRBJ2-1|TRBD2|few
TGCGCCAGCAGCCTCATTGACCCCACGGGGACTAGTTACTATGAGCAGTTCTTC
CASSLIDPTGTSYYEQFF
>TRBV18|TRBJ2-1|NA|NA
TGTGCCAGCTCACCACCAGGAGGTTCCGGCAATGAGCAGTTCTTC
CASSPPGGSGNEQFF
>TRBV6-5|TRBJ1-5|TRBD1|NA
TGTGCCAGCAGTCCCGGGACAGCTAATCAGCCCCAGCATTTT
CASSPGTANQPQHF
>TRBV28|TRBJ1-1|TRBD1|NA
TGTGCCAGCAGTTCACCGACAGGGATCACTGAAGCTTTCTTT
CASSSPTGITEAFF
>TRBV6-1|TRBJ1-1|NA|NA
TGTGCCAGCAGTGAAGCGACACGAGGGACTGAAGCTTTCTTT
CASSEATRGTEAFF
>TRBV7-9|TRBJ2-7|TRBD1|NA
TGTGCCAGCAGCGCCGGGACAGGGGTCTACGAGCAGTACTTC
CASSAGTGVYEQYF
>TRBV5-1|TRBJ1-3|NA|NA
TGCGCCAGCAGCTCCTTGACTGTGGACAGCTCTGGAAACACCATATATTTT
CASSSLTVDSSGNTIYF
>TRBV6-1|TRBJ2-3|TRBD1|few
TGTGCCAGCAGGATCAGGGGGAATACGCAGTATTTT
CASRIRGNTQYF
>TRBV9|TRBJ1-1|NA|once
TGTGCCAGCAGCGTAGGTCCGAACACTGAAGCTTTCTTT
CASSVGPNTEAFF
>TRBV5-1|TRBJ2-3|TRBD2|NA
TGCGCCAGCAGCTCAGAGACTAGCGGGGTCACAGATACGCAGTATTTT
CASSSETSGVTDTQYF
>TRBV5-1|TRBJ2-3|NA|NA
TGCGCCAGCAGCTTATCCAGGGCGCAGTATTTT
CASSLSRAQYF
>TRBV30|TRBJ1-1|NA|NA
TGTGCCTGGAGACAACAGGGCTCCACTGAAGCTTTCTTT
CAWRQQGSTEAFF
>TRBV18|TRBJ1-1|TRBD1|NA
TGTGCCAGCTCAGGGACAGCGAACACTGAAGCTTTCTTT
CASSGTANTEAFF
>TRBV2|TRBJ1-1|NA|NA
TGTGCCAGCAGTCAACAAGGGACTGAAGCTTTCTTT
CASSQQGTEAFF
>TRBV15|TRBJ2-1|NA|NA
TGTGCCACCAGCGGGCGGGTGGAGGGGTCAGAGCAGTTCTTC
CATSGRVEGSEQFF
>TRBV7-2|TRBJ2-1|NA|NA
TGTGCCAGCAGCTTGGGCCCCACCGGGGGCAATGAGCAGTTCTTC
CASSLGPTGGNEQFF
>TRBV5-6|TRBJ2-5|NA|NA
TGTGCCAGCAGCTTGGTTATAGGGGGATCAGAGACCCAGTACTTC
CASSLVIGGSETQYF
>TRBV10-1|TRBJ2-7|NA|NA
TGCGCCAGCAGTCAGAGGACAGCGATAGTCTACGAGCAGTACTTC
CASSQRTAIVYEQYF
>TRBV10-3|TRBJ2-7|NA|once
TGTGCCATCAGTACGGTGGGCAAGGGCGAGCAGTACTTC
CAISTVGKGEQYF
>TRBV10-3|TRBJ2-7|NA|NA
TGTGCCATCAGTGAGTCGAGTAGCGAGAGATACGAGCAGTACTTC
CAISESSSERYEQYF
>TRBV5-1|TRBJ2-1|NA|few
TGCGCCAGCAGCTTGGATCCGGGAGTCGATGAGCAGTTCTTC
CASSLDPGVDEQFF
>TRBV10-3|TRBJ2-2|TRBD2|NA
TGTGCCATCAGTGGGGGACTAGCGGGAGGACACACCGGGGAGCTGTTTTTT
CAISGGLAGGHTGELFF
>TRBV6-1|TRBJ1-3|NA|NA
TGTGCCAGCAGTGAAGAATCGGCTGGGCGGGACACCATATATTTT
CASSEESAGRDTIYF